This TCR beta chain derives from a study of shared clonotypes between healthy human individuals. Overall study: CD4 naive and CD4 memory each took three plates per donor, while CD8 naive took two and CD8 memory one. Study-level points and caveats: Naive subsets generally exceeded memory subsets in estimated richness.

V trimming: 5 bases; J trimming: 4 bases; junction bases outside the gene matches: 8. This CDR3 has 16 residues. The germline V gene has CDR1 SGHRS and CDR2 YFSETQ. Using immunoSEQ multiplex PCR, the repertoire was profiled, and TCRdb retains in-frame clones only, with some absent. This sample has approximately 2.4 million clones; approximately 95% occur once, and the top ten carry about 0.13%. This clone was detected once. The antigen remains unidentified. The sequence was collected from a young man in good health. The rearrangement links TRBV5-1 to TRBJ2-3, with TRBD2 identical over 12 bases. The sample taken for sequencing was naive CD4+ T cells sorted from blood. Noted subset: CD45RA+ positively selected. The CDR3 spells CASRSRLAGVADTQYF. The CDR3 DNA reads as TGCGCCAGCAGGTCCCGACTAGCGGGAGTGGCAGATACGCAGTATTTT. The entire variable domain, with the rest obtained from reference TRBV5-1 and TRBJ2-3, is as follows: KAGVTQTPRYLIKTRGQQVTLSCSPISGHRSVSWYQQTPGQGLQFLFEYFSETQRNKGNFPGRFSGRQFSNSRSEMNVSTLELGDSALYLCASRSRLAGVADTQYFGPGTRLTVL.